This TCR beta chain comes out of a study of TIL therapy for anti-PD-1-resistant metastatic lung cancer. Findings of the study overall: TIL cultures after expansion showed higher clonality and lower diversity than baseline tumor (median roughly 6% vs 31%).

V lost 3 bases and J lost 4; bases outside the gene matches: 5. This CDR3 has 14 amino acids. From germline, CDR1 is KGHDR and CDR2 SFDVKD. Details on this clone: Its antigen is not known.

Sequencing used immunoSEQ v3. Libraries were sequenced to 2 million to 2.5 million read pairs (survey) or roughly 4.5-6 million (deep). Some clones are missing from TCRdb's copy, which holds only in-frame ones; the method was immunoSEQ multiplex PCR. Found here are 95,000 or so clones, 65% of them singletons; the top ten hold roughly 11%. Noted time point: pre-treatment sample, taken before nivolumab and TIL therapy. Pleural nodules or supraclavicular lymph nodes made up most of the excised metastases sampled. This sequence was found in a person between 30 and 80 years old with non-small cell lung cancer. The specimen comprised tumor tissue, sampled at baseline. The gene calls are TRBV24-1 and TRBJ2-7; TRBD1 matches at 7 bases. In nucleotides, the CDR3 is TGTGCCACCAGTGATACCGGGACAGAATACGAGCAGTACTTC. Translating it yields CATSDTGTEYEQYF.